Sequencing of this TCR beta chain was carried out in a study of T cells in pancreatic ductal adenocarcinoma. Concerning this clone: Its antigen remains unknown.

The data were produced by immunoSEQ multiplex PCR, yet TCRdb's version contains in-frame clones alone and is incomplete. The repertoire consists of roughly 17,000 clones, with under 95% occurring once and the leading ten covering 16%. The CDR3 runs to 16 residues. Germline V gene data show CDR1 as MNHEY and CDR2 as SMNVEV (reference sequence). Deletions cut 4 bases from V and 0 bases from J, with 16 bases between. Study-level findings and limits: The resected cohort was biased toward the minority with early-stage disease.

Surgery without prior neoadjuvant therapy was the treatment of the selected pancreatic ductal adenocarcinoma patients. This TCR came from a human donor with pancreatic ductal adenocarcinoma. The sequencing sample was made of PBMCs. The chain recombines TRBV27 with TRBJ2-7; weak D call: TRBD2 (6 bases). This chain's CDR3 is CASSSVIGGSSYEQYF. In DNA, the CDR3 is TGTGCCAGCAGTTCCGTAATTGGGGGGAGCTCCTACGAGCAGTACTTC.